This TCR beta chain appears in the sequencing data of a study of cytomegalovirus exposure and HLA in healthy donors. Worth noting for this clone: Its antigen is unidentified.

Trimming took off 7 bases at V and 4 bases at J, with 15 bases between the two ends. Looked up from germline, CDR1 is MGHDK and CDR2 is SYGVNS. The CDR3 contains 14 residues. Study conclusions and caveats: As a later analysis showed, several of the most significant clusters appeared to be linked to common viral pathogens. Analysis was carried out at a later point, and it linked a missense DCLRE1C variant to TCR beta V- and J-gene trimming.

PCR employed 60 Vbeta and 13 Jbeta primers. In the original analysis: Approximately 12 million of 80 million to 85 million unique TCR beta chains were shared, per a later count. TCRdb keeps only in-frame clones here, not all; method: immunoSEQ multiplex PCR. V and J calls and clone size are as listed in that table; D and trimming were resolved from the DNA. The repertoire has roughly 120,000 clones, roughly 14% of them found once; the top ten carry 1.5% to 2%. This TCR came from a woman aged 18-29 years in good health and CMV-seronegative. V gene TRBV25-1 combines with J gene TRBJ2-3; D uncertain. The sample comprised PBMCs. DNA of the CDR3: TGTGCCAGCACCTGGGCTCTTACCTCAGATACGCAGTATTTT. It yields the protein CASTWALTSDTQYF.